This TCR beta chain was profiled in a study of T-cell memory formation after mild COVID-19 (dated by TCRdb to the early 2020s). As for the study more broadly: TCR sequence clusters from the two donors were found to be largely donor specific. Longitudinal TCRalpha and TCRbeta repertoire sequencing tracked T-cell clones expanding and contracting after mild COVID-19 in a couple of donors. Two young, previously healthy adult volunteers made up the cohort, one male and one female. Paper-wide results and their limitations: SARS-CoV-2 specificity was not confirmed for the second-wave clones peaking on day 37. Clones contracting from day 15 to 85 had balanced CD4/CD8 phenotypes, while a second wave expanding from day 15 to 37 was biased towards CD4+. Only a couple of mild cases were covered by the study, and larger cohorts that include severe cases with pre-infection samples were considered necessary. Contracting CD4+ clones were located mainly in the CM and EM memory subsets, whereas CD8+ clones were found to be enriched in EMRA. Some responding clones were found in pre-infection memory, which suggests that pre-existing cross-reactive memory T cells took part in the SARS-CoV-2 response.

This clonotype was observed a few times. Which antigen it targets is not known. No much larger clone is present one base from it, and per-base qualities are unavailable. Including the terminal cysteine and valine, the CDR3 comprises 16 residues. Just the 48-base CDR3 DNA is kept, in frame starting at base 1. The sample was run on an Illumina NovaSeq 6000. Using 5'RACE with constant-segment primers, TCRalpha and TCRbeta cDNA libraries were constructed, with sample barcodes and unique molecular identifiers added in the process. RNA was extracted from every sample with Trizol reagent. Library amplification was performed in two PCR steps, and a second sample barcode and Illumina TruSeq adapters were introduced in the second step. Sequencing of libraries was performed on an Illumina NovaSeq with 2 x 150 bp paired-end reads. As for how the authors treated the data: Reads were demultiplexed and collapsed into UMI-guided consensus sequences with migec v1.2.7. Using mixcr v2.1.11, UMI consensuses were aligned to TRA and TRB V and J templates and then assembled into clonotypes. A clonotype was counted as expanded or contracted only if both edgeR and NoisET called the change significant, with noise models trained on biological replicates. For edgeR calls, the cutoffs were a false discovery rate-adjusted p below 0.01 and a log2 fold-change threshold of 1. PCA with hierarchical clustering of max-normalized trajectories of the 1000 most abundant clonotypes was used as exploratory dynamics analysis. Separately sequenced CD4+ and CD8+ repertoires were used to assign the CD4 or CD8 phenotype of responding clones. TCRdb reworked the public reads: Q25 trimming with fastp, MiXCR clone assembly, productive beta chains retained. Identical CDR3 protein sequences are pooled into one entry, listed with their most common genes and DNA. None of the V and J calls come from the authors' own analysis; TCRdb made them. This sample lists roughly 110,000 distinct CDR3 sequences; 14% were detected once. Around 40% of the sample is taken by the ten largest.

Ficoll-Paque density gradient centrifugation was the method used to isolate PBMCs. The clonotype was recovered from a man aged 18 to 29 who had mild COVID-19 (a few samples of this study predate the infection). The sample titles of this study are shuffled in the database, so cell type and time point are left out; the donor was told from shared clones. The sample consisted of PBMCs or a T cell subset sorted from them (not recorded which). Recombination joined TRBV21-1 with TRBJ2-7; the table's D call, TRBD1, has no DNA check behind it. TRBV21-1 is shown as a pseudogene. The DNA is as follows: TGTGCCAGCAGCAAGCGACAGGGGGTAAGGTCCTACGAGCAGTACGTC. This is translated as CASSKRQGVRSYEQYV.